The clone carrying this T cell receptor beta chain was picked up many times. Its antigen is still unknown. Germline V gene data show CDR1 as SGHAT and CDR2 as FQDESV (reference sequence). Trimming took off 3 bases at V and 7 bases at J, with 12 bases between the two ends. The length of the CDR3 is 13 residues. This entry is derived from a study of identical twins. TCRdb itself ran the 5' RACE reads through MiXCR, one entry per CDR3 protein. The table has some 690,000 distinct CDR3 sequences, about 20% seen once. Study-level findings and limits: Cord blood beta clonotypes present at high abundance carried fewer insertions; no such pattern appeared in memory repertoires.

Separately, the same data were catalogued under a study of T cells expressing NK-cell markers.

The source material was PBMCs. This chain connects TRBV11-1 to TRBJ1-2; unclear D gene. This TCR derives from a woman aged 18-29 years in good health. The CDR3 region is CASSLAAESGYTF. For the CDR3, the DNA is TGTGCCAGCAGCTTGGCTGCGGAGTCTGGCTACACCTTC. Drawing the rest from reference TRBV11-1 and TRBJ1-2, the complete variable domain is EAEVAQSPRYKITEKSQAVAFWCDPISGHATLYWYRQILGQGPELLVQFQDESVVDDSQLPKDRFSAERLKGVDSTLKIQPAELGDSAMYLCASSLAAESGYTFGSGTRLTVV.